The clone carrying this TCR beta chain showed up many times. The antigen is not known. TCRdb reassembled clones from the PCR reads with MiXCR. The sample shows about 70,000 clones, around 19% of them seen only once. These data come from a study of metastatic and nonmetastatic thyroid tumors. Study-wide points: When malignant thyroid tumors were compared with benign nodules, TCR beta diversity was reportedly significantly higher in the malignant tumors. This held in both blood and tumor samples.

The CDR3 loop spans 13 amino acids. Germline lookup yields CDR1 KGHDR and CDR2 SFDVKD. Unmatched junction bases numbered 6, after V lost 5 bases and J lost 9 bases. Each patient went into thyroid surgery without having received any treatment. This receptor was identified in a female donor with papillary thyroid cancer or a benign thyroid nodule (not recorded which). Some clones in this sample may be carry-over from other donors' samples. The sequencing input was blood. The chain combines TRBV24-1 with TRBJ2-4; 7 bases align to TRBD1. CDR3 sequence reads: CATSARQGFIQYF. The CDR3 bases are TGTGCCACCAGTGCCCGACAGGGCTTCATTCAGTACTTC.